This T cell receptor beta chain came from a study of blood T cell repertoires in COVID-19. Study details: The cDNA or gDNA used as material had been derived from T cells, B-cell-depleted T cells, or PBMCs.

The CDR3 is 15 amino acids. The ends lost 6 bases at V and 4 bases at J; junction bases unmatched: 6. Germline CDR1 reads SNHLY; CDR2 reads FYNNEI. Source study methods: Amplification from reference gene primers served as the basis for estimated nucleated cell counts. TCRdb's table, derived via immunoSEQ multiplex PCR, lists solely in-frame clones and lacks some. That table supplies the V and J calls and clone size; D and trimming were determined from the DNA. This sample has around 260,000 clones, with around 89% found just once. This TCR was recovered from a man under 40 with acute or convalescent COVID-19. The sequencing sample was made of peripheral blood. The chain uses TRBV2 and TRBJ2-3, with 11 nucleotides matching TRBD1. Written as DNA, the CDR3 is TGTGCCAGCAGACGGGACAGGGGGATCTCAGATACGCAGTATTTT. Protein sequence: CASRRDRGISDTQYF.